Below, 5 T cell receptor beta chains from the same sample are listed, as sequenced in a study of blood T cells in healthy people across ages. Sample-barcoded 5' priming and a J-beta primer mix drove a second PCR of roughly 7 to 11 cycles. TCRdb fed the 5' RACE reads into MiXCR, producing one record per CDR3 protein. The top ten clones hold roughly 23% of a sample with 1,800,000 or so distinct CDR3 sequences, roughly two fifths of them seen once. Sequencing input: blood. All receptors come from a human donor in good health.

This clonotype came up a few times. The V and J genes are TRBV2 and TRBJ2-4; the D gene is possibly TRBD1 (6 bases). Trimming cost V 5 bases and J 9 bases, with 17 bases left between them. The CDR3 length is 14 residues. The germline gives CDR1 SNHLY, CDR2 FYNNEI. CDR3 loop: CASSYGTSRVIQYF. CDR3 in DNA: TGTGCCAGCAGTTACGGGACATCCCGGGTCATTCAGTACTTC. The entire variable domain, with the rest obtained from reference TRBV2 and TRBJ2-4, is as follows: EPEVTQTPSHQVTQMGQEVILRCVPISNHLYFYWYRQILGQKVEFLVSFYNNEISEKSEIFDDQFSVERPDGSNFTLKIRSTKLEDSAMYFCASSYGTSRVIQYFGAGTRLSVL.

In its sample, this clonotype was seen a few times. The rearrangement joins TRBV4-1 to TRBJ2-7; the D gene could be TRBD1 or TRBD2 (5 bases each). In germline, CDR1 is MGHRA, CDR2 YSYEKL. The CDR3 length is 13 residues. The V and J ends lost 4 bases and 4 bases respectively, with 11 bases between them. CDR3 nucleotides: TGCGCCAGCAGCCGGGACCACAGGTACGAGCAGTACTTC. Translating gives CASSRDHRYEQYF.

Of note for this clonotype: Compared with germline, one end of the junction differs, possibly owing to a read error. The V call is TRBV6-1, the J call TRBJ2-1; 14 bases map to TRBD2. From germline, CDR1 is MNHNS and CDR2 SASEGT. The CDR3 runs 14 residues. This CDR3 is CASRLAGGPLEQFF. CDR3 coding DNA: TGCGCCAGCCGACTAGCGGGGGGGCCCCTTGAGCAGTTCTTC.

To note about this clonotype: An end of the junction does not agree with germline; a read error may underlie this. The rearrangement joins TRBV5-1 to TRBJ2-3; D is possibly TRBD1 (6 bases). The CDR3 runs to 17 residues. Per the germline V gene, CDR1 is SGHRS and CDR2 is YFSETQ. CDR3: CASSWNLLGGGTDTQYF. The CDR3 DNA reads TGCGCCAGCAGCTGGAACCTACTGGGTGGGGGCACGGATACGCAGTATTTT.

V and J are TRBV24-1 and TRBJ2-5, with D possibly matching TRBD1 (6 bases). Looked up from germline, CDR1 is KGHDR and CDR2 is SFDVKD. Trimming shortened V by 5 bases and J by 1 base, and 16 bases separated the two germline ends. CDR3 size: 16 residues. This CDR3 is CATSAQGRVIQETQYF. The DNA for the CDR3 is TGTGCCACCAGTGCCCAGGGGCGTGTGATCCAAGAGACCCAGTACTTC.